This T cell receptor beta chain was identified during a study of CD8 T cells in ankylosing spondylitis. In germline, CDR1 is LGHNA, CDR2 YNFKEQ. The CDR3 runs to 18 residues. V was clipped by 4 bases and J by 0 bases, with 19 bases between them. TCRdb re-called the 5' RACE reads through MiXCR, storing one row per CDR3 protein. The table records 250,000 to 350,000 distinct CDR3 sequences, approximately 20% of them present only once. At least ten counts were recorded for this clonotype. The sample consisted of blood, either unsorted or a sorted T cell fraction (not recorded which). This clonotype was sampled from a male donor with ankylosing spondylitis or in good health (not recorded which). The chain employs TRBV4-2 and TRBJ2-4; D assignment may be TRBD1 or TRBD2 (5 bases each). CDR3 sequence (DNA): TGTGCCAGCAGCCGACTTTACCGGGACCGTGTAGCCAAAAACATTCAGTACTTC. Translation: CASSRLYRDRVAKNIQYF.